One sample yielded the 16 T cell receptor beta chains listed below, sequenced in a study of blood T cell repertoires in COVID-19. Generated by immunoSEQ multiplex PCR, the TCRdb table keeps only in-frame clones and is missing some. The sample carries roughly 78,000 clones, around 88% recorded once. The sample comprised peripheral blood. Receptors originate from a man between 60 and 75 years old with acute or convalescent COVID-19.

V usage is TRBV30 and J usage is TRBJ1-5; D unresolved. V was cut by 0 bases and J by 2 bases, with 14 bases left in between. This CDR3 has 16 residues. The germline gives CDR1 GTSNPN, CDR2 SVGIG (reference sequence). The CDR3 DNA sequence: TGTGCCTGGAGTGTAGGCGGTGACGATCGCAATCAGCCCCAGCATTTT. Translating it yields CAWSVGGDDRNQPQHF. Drawing the rest from reference TRBV30 and TRBJ1-5, the complete variable domain is SQTIHQWPATLVQPVGSPLSLECTVEGTSNPNLYWYRQAAGRGLQLLFYSVGIGQISSEVPQNLSASRPQDRQFILSSKKLLLSDSGFYLCAWSVGGDDRNQPQHFGDGTRLSIL.

The CDR3 coding sequence is TGTGCCAGCAGTTACCCCGGGACAGGGGGGAATCAGCCCCAGCATTTT. As protein: CASSYPGTGGNQPQHF. The genes are TRBV6-6 and TRBJ1-5, with 11 bases lining up with TRBD1. J lost 4 bases, V lost 2 bases, and 4 bases had no gene match. The germline gives CDR1 MNHNY, CDR2 SVGAGI (reference sequence). The CDR3 is 16 residues long.

The V gene is TRBV6-1, the J gene TRBJ1-6, with 7 bases that match TRBD1. From germline, CDR1 is MNHNS and CDR2 SASEGT. V shed 3 bases, J shed 8 bases, and the junction held 4 bases outside the gene matches. The CDR3 totals 14 residues. CDR3 sequence (DNA): TGTGCCAGCAGTGACAGGGGGGTTTATTCACCCCTCCACTTT. It encodes CASSDRGVYSPLHF.

This sequence joins TRBV5-1 and TRBJ2-7; 8 bases are a match to TRBD2. CDR3 length: 15 amino acids. V lost 0 bases to trimming and J lost 0 bases; unmatched junction nucleotides: 2. Germline V CDR1 and CDR2: SGHRS, YFSETQ. CDR3 loop: CASSLGSGASYEQYF. In nucleotides, the CDR3 is TGCGCCAGCAGCTTGGGTAGCGGGGCCTCCTACGAGCAGTACTTC. The complete variable domain, with remaining parts taken from reference TRBV5-1 and TRBJ2-7, reads KAGVTQTPRYLIKTRGQQVTLSCSPISGHRSVSWYQQTPGQGLQFLFEYFSETQRNKGNFPGRFSGRQFSNSRSEMNVSTLELGDSALYLCASSLGSGASYEQYFGPGTRLTVT.

The chain employs TRBV7-9 and TRBJ2-2; 7 bases match TRBD2. This CDR3 region has 15 residues. The germline V gene encodes CDR1 SEHNR and CDR2 FQNEAQ (reference sequence). V lost 1 base and J lost 5; bases outside the gene matches: 4. The CDR3 loop is CASSLGTRGTGELFF. In nucleotides, the CDR3 is TGTGCCAGCAGCTTAGGGACTAGAGGGACCGGGGAGCTGTTTTTT.

The CDR3 loop is CASSLARSQNIQYF. CDR3 nucleotide sequence: TGCGCCAGCAGCTTGGCCAGATCCCAAAACATTCAGTACTTC. V usage is TRBV5-1 and J usage is TRBJ2-4; D gene uncertain. The CDR3 has 14 residues. The V end lost 0 bases, the J end lost 5 bases, and 9 bases lay between the germline ends. Germline V gives CDR1 SGHRS, CDR2 YFSETQ. Together with reference TRBV5-1 and TRBJ2-4, the CDR3 gives the full variable domain: KAGVTQTPRYLIKTRGQQVTLSCSPISGHRSVSWYQQTPGQGLQFLFEYFSETQRNKGNFPGRFSGRQFSNSRSEMNVSTLELGDSALYLCASSLARSQNIQYFGAGTRLSVL.

CDR3 sequence reads: CASSIDRGVDGNQPQHF. DNA of the CDR3: TGTGCCAGTAGTATCGACAGGGGTGTGGACGGCAATCAGCCCCAGCATTTT. The chain has TRBV19 and TRBJ1-5; TRBD1 matches 8 bases. With V trimmed by 3 bases and J by 2 bases, 9 bases remained unmatched. This CDR3 has 17 amino acids. CDR1 is LNHDA and CDR2 is SQIVND in the germline V gene (reference sequence).

This clone was found once. This chain joins TRBV9 and TRBJ1-5; perhaps TRBD1 as D (5 bases). CDR1 and CDR2 (germline): SGDLS, YYNGEE. Trimming stripped 3 bases from V and 1 base from J, with 17 bases between. The CDR3 runs 17 residues. DNA for the CDR3: TGTGCCAGCAGCGAGGGGCCCCTACGGGCCAGCAATCAGCCCCAGCATTTT. Translation: CASSEGPLRASNQPQHF.

The chain is built from TRBV5-4 and TRBJ1-2; TRBD1 matches 9 bases. The CDR3 is made up of 16 amino acids. Germline CDR1 reads SGHNT; CDR2 reads YYREEE (reference sequence). V was clipped by 4 bases and J by 8 bases; unmatched bases: 15. This CDR3 reads CASSARAMGTGKGYTF. CDR3 in DNA: TGTGCCAGCAGCGCCCGCGCTATGGGGACAGGGAAGGGCTACACCTTC.

The V and J genes are TRBV5-1 and TRBJ1-1; TRBD1 is a possible D gene (6 bases). Trimming pared 1 base from V and 2 bases from J, leaving 15 bases between. From germline, CDR1 is SGHRS and CDR2 YFSETQ. This CDR3 comprises 16 residues. CDR3 DNA: TGCGCCAGCAGCTTGCTCTGGCAGGGACAAAACACTGAAGCTTTCTTT. This codes for CASSLLWQGQNTEAFF.

This chain uses TRBV25-1 with TRBJ1-1; TRBD1 agrees at 8 bases. Per the germline V gene, CDR1 is MGHDK and CDR2 is SYGVNS. There are 14 residues in the CDR3. V lost 6 bases to trimming and J lost 2 bases; unmatched junction nucleotides: 5. The CDR3 sequence is CASSPTGDNTEAFF. CDR3 nucleotide sequence: TGTGCCAGCAGCCCGACAGGGGATAACACTGAAGCTTTCTTT.

This chain connects TRBV19 to TRBJ2-2; D remains unclear. Per the germline V gene, CDR1 is LNHDA and CDR2 is SQIVND (reference sequence). The CDR3 runs 18 residues. Trimming shortened V by 5 bases and J by 6 bases, and 25 bases separated the two germline ends. CDR3 sequence: CASSPLLPGAPFAGELFF. DNA of the CDR3: TGTGCCAGTAGTCCCCTGTTGCCAGGCGCCCCATTCGCCGGGGAGCTGTTTTTT.

The chain has TRBV4-1 and TRBJ1-1, with D possibly matching TRBD1 (5 bases). The CDR3 is 21 amino acids. V lost 0 bases to trimming and J lost 1 base, with 27 bases between them. Germline CDR1 is MGHRA and CDR2 is YSYEKL. The CDR3 sequence is CASSQELTLGQGTIKNTEAFF. CDR3 bases: TGCGCCAGCAGCCAAGAATTGACTCTAGGGCAGGGAACAATCAAGAACACTGAAGCTTTCTTT.

J is TRBJ2-1 and V is TRBV10-2; 8 bases map to TRBD2. V lost 1 base and J lost 4; bases outside the gene matches: 3. This CDR3 region has 15 residues. CDR1 is WSHSY, CDR2 SAAADI, per germline. The CDR3 here is CASSELGLGYNEQFF. The CDR3 DNA follows: TGCGCCAGCAGTGAGTTGGGACTAGGATACAATGAGCAGTTCTTC.

The chain employs TRBV4-2 and TRBJ1-3; D may be TRBD1 (6 bases). This CDR3 has 16 amino acids. Trimming removed 1 base at V and 0 bases at J, with 10 bases between. The germline gives CDR1 LGHNA, CDR2 YNFKEQ. The CDR3: CASSQVSTGSGNTIYF. The CDR3, as DNA: TGTGCCAGCAGCCAAGTTTCGACAGGCTCTGGAAACACCATATATTTT.

The V call is TRBV10-3, the J call TRBJ1-4, with TRBD1 identical over 9 bases. CDR1 is ENHRY, CDR2 SYGVKD, per germline. Unmatched junction bases numbered 3, after V lost 3 bases and J lost 1 base. The CDR3 is 16 residues long. The CDR3 protein is CAISEPGQGTNEKLFF. CDR3 nucleotide sequence: TGTGCCATCAGTGAACCGGGACAGGGAACTAATGAAAAACTGTTTTTT.